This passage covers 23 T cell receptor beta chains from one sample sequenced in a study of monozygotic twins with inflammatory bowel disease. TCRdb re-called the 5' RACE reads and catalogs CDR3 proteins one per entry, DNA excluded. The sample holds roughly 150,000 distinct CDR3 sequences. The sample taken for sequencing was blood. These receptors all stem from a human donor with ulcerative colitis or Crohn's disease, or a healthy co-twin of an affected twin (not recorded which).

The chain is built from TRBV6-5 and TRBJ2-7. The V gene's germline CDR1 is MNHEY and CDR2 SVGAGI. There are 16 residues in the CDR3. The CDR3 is CASSYSRTGASYEQYF.

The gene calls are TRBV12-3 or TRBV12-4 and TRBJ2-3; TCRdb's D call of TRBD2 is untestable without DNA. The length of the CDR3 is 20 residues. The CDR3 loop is CASSPSLWGRASGGTDTQYF.

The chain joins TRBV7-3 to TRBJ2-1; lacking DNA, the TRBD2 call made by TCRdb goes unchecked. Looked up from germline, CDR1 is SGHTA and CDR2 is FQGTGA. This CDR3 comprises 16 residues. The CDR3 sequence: CASSSGGLAGVNEQFF.

The CDR3 region is CATSPGRGRPYNEQFF. The chain joins TRBV15 to TRBJ2-1; the D gene TCRdb calls, TRBD1, cannot be checked with no DNA. This CDR3 is built from 16 residues. Germline CDR1 is LNHNV and CDR2 is YYDKDF (reference sequence).

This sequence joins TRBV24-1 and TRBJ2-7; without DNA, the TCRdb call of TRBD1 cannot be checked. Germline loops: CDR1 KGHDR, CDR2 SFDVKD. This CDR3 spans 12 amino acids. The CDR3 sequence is CATSVHSGEQYF.

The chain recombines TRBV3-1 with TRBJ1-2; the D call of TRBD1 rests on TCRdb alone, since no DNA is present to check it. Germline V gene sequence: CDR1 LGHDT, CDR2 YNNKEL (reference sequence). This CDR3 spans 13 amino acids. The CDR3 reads CASDLSENYGYTF.

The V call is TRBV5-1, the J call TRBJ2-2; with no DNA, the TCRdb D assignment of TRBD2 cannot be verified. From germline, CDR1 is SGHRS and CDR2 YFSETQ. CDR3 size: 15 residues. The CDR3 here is CASSLTEGLAGELFF.

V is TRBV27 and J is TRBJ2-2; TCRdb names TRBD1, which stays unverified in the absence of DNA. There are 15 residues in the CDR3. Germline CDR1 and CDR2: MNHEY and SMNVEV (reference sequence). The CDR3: CASSLSRQGKGELFF.

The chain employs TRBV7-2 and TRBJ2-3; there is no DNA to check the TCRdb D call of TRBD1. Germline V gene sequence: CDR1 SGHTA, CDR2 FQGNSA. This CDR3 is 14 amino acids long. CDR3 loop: CASSFRGRQDTQYF.

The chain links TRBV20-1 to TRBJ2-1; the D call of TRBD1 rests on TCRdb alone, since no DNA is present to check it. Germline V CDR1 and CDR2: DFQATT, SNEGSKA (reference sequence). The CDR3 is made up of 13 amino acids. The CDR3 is CSARGAGFYEQFF.

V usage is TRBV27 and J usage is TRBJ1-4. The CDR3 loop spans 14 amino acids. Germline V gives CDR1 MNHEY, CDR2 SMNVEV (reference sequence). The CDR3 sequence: CASSIEATNEKLFF.

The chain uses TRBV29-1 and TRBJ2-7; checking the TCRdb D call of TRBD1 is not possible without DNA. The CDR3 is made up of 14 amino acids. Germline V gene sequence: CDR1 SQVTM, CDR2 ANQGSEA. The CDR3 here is CSVERTGANYEQYF.

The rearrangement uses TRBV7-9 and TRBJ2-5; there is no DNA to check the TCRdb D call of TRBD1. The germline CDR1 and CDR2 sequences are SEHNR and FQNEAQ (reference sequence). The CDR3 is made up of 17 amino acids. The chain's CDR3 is CASSLDRLPQGQETQYF.

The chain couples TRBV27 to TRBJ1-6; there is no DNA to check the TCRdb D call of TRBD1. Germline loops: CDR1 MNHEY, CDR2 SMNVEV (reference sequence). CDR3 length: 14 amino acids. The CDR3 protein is CASSLAREDSPLHF.

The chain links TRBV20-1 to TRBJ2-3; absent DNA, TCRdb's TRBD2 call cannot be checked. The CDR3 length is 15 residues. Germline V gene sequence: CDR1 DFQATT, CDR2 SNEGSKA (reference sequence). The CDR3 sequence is CSAPLGLANGDTQYF.

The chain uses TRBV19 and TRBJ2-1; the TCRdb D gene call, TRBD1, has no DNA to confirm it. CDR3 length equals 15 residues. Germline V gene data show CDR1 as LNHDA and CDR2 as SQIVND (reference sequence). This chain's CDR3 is CASSIMTGGYNEQFF.

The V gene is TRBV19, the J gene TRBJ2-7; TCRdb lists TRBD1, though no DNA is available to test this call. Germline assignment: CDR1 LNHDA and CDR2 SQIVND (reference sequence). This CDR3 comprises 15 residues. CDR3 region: CASSSPGRGDDEQYF.

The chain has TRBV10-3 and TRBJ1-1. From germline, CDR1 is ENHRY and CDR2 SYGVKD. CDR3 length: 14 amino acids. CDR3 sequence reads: CAIRLRESGTEAFF.

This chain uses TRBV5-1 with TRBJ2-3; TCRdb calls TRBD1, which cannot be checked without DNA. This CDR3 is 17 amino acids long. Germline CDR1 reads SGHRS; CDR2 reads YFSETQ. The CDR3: CASSGQDEGWDKDTQYF.

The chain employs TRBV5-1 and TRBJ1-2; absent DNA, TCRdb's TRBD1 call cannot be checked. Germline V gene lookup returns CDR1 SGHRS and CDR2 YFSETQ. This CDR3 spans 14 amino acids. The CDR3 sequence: CASSNEAGISGYTF.

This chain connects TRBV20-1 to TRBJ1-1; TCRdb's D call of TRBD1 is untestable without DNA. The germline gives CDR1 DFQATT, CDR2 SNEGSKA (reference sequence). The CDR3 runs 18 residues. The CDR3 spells CSARDMFRVGFHRTEAFF.

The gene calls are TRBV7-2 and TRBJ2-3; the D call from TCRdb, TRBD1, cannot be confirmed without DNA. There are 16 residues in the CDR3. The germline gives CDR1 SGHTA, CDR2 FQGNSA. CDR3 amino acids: CASSPARAGYTDTQYF.

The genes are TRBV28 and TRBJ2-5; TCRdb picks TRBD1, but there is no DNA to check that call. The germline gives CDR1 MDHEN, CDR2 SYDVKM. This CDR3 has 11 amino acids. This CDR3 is CASSRPETQYF.